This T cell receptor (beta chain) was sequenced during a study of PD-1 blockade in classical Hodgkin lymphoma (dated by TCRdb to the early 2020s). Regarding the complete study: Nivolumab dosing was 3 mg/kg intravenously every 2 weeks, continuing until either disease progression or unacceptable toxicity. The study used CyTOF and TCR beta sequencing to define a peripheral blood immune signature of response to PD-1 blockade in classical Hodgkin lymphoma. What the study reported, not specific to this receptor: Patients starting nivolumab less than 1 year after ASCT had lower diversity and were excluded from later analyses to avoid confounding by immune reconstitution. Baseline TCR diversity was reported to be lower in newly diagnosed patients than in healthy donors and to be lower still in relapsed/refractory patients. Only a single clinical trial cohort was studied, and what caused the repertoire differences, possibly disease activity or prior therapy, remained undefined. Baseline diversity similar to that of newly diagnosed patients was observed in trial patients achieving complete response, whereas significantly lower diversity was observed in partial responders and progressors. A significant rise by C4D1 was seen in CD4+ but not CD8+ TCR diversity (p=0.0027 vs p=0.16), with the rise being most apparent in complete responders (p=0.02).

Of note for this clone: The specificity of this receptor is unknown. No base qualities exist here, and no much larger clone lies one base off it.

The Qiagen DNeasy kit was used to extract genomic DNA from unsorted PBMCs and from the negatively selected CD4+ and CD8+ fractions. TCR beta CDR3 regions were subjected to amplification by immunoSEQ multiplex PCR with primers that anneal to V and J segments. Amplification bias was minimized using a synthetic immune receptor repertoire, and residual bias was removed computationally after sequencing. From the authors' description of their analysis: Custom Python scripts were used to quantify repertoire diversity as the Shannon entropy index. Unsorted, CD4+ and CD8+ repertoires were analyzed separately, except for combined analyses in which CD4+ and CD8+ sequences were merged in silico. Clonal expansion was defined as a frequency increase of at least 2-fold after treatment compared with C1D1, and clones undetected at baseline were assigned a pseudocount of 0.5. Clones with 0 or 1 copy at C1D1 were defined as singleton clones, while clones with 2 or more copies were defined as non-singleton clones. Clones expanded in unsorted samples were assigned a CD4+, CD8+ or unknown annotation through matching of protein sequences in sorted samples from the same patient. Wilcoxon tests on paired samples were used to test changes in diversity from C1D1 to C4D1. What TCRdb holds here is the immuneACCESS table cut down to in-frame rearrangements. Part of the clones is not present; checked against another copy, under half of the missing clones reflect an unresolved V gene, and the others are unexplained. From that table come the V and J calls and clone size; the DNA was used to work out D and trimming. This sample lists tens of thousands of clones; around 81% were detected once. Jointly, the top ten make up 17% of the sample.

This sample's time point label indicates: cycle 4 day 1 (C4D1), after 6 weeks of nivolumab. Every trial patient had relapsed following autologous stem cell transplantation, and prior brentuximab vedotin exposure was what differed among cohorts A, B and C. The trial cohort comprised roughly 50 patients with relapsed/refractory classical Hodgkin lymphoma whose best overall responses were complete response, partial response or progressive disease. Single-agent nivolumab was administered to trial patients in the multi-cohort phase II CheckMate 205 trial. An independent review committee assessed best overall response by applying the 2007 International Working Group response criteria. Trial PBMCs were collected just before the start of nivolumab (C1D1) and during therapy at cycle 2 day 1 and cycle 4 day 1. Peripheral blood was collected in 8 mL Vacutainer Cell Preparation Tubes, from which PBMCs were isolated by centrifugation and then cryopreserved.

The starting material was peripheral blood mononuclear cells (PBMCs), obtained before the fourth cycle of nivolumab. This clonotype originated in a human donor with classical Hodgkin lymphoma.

The nucleotide sequence is TGTGCCAGCAGCTTAGTCCACGGGACAGGGGGTTACAATGAGCAGTTCTTC. It translates to CASSLVHGTGGYNEQFF. Recombination linked TRBV7-2 to TRBJ2-1, with TRBD1 matching 11 junction bases. From V the trimming removes 1 base and from J it removes 4 bases, while the gene matches leave 6 bases of the junction unaccounted for. Via the germline V gene, CDR1 is SGHTA and CDR2 FQGNSA. The CDR3 runs 17 amino acids, cysteine and phenylalanine included. Left in the record is the CDR3 DNA by itself, 51 bases read in frame from the first base.